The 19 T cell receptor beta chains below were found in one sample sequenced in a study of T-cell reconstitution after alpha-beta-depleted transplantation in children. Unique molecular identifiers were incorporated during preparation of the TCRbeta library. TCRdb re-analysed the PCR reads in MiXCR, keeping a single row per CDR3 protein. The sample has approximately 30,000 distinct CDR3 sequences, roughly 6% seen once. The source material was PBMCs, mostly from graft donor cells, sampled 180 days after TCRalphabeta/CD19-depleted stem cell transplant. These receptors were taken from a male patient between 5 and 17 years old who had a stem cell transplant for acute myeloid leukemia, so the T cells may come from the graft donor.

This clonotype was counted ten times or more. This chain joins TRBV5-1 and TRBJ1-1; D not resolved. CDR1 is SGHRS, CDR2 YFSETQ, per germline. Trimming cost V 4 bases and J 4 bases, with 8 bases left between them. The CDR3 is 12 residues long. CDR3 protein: CASSPVGTEAFF. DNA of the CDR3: TGCGCCAGCAGCCCGGTGGGCACTGAAGCTTTCTTT.

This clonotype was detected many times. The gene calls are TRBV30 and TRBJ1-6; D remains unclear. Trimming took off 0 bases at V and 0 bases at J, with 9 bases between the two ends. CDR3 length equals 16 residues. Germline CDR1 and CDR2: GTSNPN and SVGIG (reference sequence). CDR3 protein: CAWSVGGSSYNSPLHF. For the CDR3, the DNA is TGTGCCTGGAGTGTAGGTGGGAGCTCCTATAATTCACCCCTCCACTTT.

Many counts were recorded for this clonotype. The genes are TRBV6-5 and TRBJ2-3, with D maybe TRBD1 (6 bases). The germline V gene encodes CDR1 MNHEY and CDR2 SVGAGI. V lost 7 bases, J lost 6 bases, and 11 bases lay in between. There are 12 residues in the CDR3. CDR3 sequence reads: CASNAQGDTQYF. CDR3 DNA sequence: TGTGCCAGCAACGCTCAGGGGGATACGCAGTATTTT.

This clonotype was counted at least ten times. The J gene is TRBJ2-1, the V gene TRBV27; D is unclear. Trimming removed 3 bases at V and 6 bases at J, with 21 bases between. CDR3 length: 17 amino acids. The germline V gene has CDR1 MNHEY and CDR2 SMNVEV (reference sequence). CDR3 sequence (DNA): TGTGCCAGCAGTTTCTGGAGTAGGCTAGATCCCACCAATGAGCAGTTCTTC. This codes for CASSFWSRLDPTNEQFF.

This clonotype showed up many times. CDR3 amino acids: CASSTGINEKLFF. CDR3 nucleotide sequence: TGTGCCAGCAGTACTGGTATTAATGAAAAACTGTTTTTT. The chain is built from TRBV7-9 and TRBJ1-4; D is ambiguous. The CDR3 extends over 13 amino acids. The germline V gene has CDR1 SEHNR and CDR2 FQNEAQ (reference sequence). The V and J ends lost 6 bases and 4 bases respectively, with 9 bases between them.

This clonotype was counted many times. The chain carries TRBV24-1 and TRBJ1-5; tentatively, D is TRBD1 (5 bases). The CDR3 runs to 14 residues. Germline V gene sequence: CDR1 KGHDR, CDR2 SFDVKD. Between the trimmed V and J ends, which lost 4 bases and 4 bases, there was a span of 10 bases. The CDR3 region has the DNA TGTGCCACCAGTGAGTCAGGGTATAATCAGCCCCAGCATTTT. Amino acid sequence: CATSESGYNQPQHF.

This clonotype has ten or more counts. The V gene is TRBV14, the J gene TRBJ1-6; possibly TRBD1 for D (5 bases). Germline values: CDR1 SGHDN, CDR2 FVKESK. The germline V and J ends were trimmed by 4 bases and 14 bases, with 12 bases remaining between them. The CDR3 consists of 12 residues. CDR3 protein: CASSLGAGALHF. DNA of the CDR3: TGTGCCAGCAGCCTCGGCGCGGGGGCCCTCCACTTT. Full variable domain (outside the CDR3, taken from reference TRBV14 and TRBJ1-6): EAGVTQFPSHSVIEKGQTVTLRCDPISGHDNLYWYRRVMGKEIKFLLHFVKESKQDESGMPNNRFLAERTGGTYSTLKVQPAELEDSGVYFCASSLGAGALHFGNGTRLTVT.

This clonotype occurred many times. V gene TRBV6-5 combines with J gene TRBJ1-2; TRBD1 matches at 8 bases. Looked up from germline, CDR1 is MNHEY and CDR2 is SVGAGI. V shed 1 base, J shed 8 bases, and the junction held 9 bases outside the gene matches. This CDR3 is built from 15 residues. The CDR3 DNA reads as TGTGCCAGCAGTTACTTGGGTCAGGGGGCTCTCGGCTACACCTTC. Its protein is CASSYLGQGALGYTF.

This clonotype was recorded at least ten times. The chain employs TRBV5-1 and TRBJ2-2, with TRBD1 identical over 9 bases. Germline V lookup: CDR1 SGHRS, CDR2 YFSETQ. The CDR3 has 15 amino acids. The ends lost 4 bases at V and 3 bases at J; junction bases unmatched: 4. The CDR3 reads CASSADRGYTGELFF. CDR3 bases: TGCGCCAGCAGCGCAGACAGGGGGTACACCGGGGAGCTGTTTTTT.

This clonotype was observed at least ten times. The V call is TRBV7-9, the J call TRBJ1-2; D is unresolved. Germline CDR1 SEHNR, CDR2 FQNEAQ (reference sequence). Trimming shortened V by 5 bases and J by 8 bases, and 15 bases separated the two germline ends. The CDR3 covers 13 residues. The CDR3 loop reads CASSKGDRLGYTF. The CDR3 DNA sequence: TGTGCCAGCAGCAAAGGAGACCGTCTCGGCTACACCTTC.

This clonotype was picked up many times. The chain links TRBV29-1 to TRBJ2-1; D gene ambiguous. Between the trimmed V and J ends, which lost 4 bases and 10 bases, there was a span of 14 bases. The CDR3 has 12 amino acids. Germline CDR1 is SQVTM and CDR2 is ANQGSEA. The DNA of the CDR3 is TGCAGCGTTGTTTCATCGGTTGGCGAGCAGTTCTTC. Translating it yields CSVVSSVGEQFF.

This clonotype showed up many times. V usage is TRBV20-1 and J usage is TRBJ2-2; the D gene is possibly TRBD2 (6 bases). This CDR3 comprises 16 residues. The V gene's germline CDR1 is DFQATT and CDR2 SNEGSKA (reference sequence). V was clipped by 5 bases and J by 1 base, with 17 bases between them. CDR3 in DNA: TGCAGTGCTCCCGGGGTTAGCGGACTGAACACCGGGGAGCTGTTTTTT. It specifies CSAPGVSGLNTGELFF.

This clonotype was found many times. CDR3 nucleotide sequence: TGCAGCGTCCGGGGGCAGGGACAAAAGGGAGAAAAACTGTTTTTT. Protein sequence: CSVRGQGQKGEKLFF. The chain uses TRBV29-1 and TRBJ1-4, with a tentative D call TRBD1 (6 bases). Germline CDR1 SQVTM, CDR2 ANQGSEA. CDR3 length: 15 amino acids. V lost 6 bases and J lost 8, with 22 bases in between.

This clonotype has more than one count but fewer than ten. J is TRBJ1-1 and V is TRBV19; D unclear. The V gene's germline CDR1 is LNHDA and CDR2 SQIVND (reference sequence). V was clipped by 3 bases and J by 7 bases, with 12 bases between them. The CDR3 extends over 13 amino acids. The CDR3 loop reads CASSISQLNEAFF. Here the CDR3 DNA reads TGTGCCAGTAGTATTTCACAGCTCAATGAAGCTTTCTTT.

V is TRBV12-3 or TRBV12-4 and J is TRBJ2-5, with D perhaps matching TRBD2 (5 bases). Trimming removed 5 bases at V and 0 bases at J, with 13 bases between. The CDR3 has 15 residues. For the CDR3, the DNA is TGTGCCAGCAGTACCCCTTCGGAGGACCAAGAGACCCAGTACTTC. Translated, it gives CASSTPSEDQETQYF.

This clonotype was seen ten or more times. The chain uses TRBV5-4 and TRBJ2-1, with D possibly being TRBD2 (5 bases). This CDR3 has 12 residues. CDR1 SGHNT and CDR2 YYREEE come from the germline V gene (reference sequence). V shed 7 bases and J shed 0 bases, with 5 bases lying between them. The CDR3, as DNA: TGTGCCAGCGGGAGCTCCTACAATGAGCAGTTCTTC. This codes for CASGSSYNEQFF.

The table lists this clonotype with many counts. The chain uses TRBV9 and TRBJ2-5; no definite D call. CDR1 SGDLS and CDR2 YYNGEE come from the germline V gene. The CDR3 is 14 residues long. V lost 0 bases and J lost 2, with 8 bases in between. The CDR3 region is CASSVDGSQETQYF. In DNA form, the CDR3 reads TGTGCCAGCAGCGTAGACGGCAGTCAAGAGACCCAGTACTTC.

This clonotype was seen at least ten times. The CDR3 DNA reads TGTGCCAGCAGTTTAAGTATCGCTAGCCTCGACGAGCAGTACTTC. The encoded protein is CASSLSIASLDEQYF. The chain recombines TRBV28 with TRBJ2-7, with D possibly matching TRBD2 (5 bases). The CDR3 contains 15 residues. The germline gives CDR1 MDHEN, CDR2 SYDVKM. V dropped 2 bases and J dropped 5 bases, with 16 bases sitting between them.

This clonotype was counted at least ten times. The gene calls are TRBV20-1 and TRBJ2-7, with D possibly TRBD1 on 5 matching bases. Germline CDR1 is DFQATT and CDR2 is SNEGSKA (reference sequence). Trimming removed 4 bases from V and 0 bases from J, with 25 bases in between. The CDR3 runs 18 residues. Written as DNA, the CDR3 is TGCAGTGCTAAACGGCAGGGTAGAGCGAACAAGTCCTCCTACGAGCAGTACTTC. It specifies CSAKRQGRANKSSYEQYF.